These T cell receptor beta chains were read from a single sample in a study of cytomegalovirus exposure and HLA in healthy donors. Sequencing used immunoSEQ multiplex PCR; TCRdb keeps in-frame clones, though not all of them. The table records 95,000 to 150,000 clones, under 85% of them present only once. Specimen: PBMCs. These TCRs come from a woman aged 45-60 years in good health and CMV-seropositive. Each CDR3 is given with its conserved first and last residue. D genes are given only for firm matches. A row's size may be missing; if present it is once, few, many or a size class.

TRBV7-2	TRBD1	TRBJ2-1	.	CASSFRDRVNEQFF	TGTGCCAGCAGCTTCCGGGACAGGGTCAATGAGCAGTTCTTC
TRBV7-2	.	TRBJ1-1	.	CASSSQGPTEAFF	TGTGCCAGCAGCTCCCAGGGGCCCACTGAAGCTTTCTTT
TRBV5-1	TRBD1	TRBJ1-5	.	CASRGQLDQPQHF	TGCGCCAGTCGGGGACAGCTCGATCAGCCCCAGCATTTT
TRBV7-9	.	TRBJ2-1	.	CASSLTRDTPGNEQFF	TGTGCCAGCAGCTTAACTCGGGACACTCCAGGGAATGAGCAGTTCTTC
TRBV4-2	.	TRBJ1-1	few	CASSQASRLNTEAFF	TGTGCCAGCAGCCAAGCGTCCAGGCTGAACACTGAAGCTTTCTTT
TRBV4-2	TRBD2	TRBJ2-2	.	CASSQVVSGRAVTGELFF	TGTGCCAGCAGCCAAGTAGTCAGCGGGAGGGCCGTCACCGGGGAGCTGTTTTTT
TRBV6-6	.	TRBJ1-4	.	CASNQAGGREKLFF	TGTGCCAGCAACCAGGCTGGGGGCCGGGAAAAACTGTTTTTT
TRBV11-2	TRBD2	TRBJ2-7	.	CASSLGTSGNYEQYF	TGTGCCAGCAGCTTAGGGACTAGCGGGAACTACGAGCAGTACTTC
TRBV15	TRBD1	TRBJ1-4	.	CATSRDRGELSEKLFF	TGTGCCACCAGCCGGGACAGGGGTGAACTGAGCGAAAAACTGTTTTTT
TRBV7-2	TRBD1	TRBJ1-4	.	CASSLIGTGDEKLFF	TGTGCCAGCAGCTTAATCGGGACAGGGGACGAAAAACTGTTTTTT
TRBV25-1	TRBD1	TRBJ2-7	.	CASSGGQTYEQYF	TGTGCCAGCAGTGGGGGACAGACCTACGAGCAGTACTTC
TRBV9	.	TRBJ1-1	.	CASSVVGGANTEAFF	TGTGCCAGCAGCGTAGTTGGAGGGGCGAACACTGAAGCTTTCTTT
TRBV7-2	TRBD2	TRBJ2-1	.	CASTEGTSGGAWSYNEQFF	TGTGCCAGCACCGAAGGGACTAGCGGGGGGGCCTGGTCCTACAATGAGCAGTTCTTC
TRBV7-6	.	TRBJ1-3	.	CASSPRRVGPGNTIYF	TGTGCCAGCAGCCCCCGCCGGGTGGGGCCAGGAAACACCATATATTTT
TRBV5-1	.	TRBJ1-3	.	CASSLEGSGNTIYF	TGCGCCAGCTCCCTGGAGGGCTCTGGAAACACCATATATTTT
TRBV7-2	TRBD2	TRBJ2-5	.	CASSFQGGGETQYF	TGTGCCAGCAGCTTTCAGGGCGGGGGAGAGACCCAGTACTTC
TRBV5-1	TRBD2	TRBJ2-1	.	CASSLAVGGSGSSYNEQFF	TGCGCCAGCAGCTTGGCGGTGGGGGGGAGTGGAAGCTCCTACAATGAGCAGTTCTTC
TRBV2	TRBD1	TRBJ2-1	.	CASSEWDRGRNEQFF	TGTGCCAGCAGTGAATGGGACAGGGGGCGCAATGAGCAGTTCTTC
TRBV27	.	TRBJ2-4	.	CASSGASKNIQYF	TGTGCCAGCAGTGGAGCTTCCAAAAACATTCAGTACTTC
TRBV27	TRBD2	TRBJ2-1	.	CASSYGRARNEQFF	TGTGCCAGCAGTTACGGGAGGGCCCGAAATGAGCAGTTCTTC
TRBV5-1	.	TRBJ2-7	.	CASSRPEQGVAYEQYF	TGCGCCAGCAGCCGACCCGAACAGGGTGTCGCTTACGAGCAGTACTTC